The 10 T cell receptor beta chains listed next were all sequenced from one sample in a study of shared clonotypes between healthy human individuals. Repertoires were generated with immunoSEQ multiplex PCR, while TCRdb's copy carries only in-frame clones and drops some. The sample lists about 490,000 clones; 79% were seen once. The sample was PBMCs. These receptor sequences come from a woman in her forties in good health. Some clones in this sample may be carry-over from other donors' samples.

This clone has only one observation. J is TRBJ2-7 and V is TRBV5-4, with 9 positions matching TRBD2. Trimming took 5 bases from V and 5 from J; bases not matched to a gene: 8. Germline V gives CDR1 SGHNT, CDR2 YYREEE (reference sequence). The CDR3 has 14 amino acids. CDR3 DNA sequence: TGTGCCAGCAGTACCGGGACTAGCTTCCACGAGCAGTACTTC. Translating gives CASSTGTSFHEQYF.

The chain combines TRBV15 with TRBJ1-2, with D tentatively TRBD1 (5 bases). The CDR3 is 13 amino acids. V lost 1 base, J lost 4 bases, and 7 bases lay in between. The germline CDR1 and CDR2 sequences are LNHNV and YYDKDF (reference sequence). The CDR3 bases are TGTGCCACCAGCAGAGGGGGCAGCTATGGCTACACCTTC. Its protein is CATSRGGSYGYTF.

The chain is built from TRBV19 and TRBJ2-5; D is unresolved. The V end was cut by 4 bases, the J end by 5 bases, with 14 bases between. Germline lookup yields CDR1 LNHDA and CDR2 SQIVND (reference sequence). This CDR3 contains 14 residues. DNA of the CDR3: TGTGCCAGTAGTACCCCGGGCGAGGACGAGACCCAGTACTTC. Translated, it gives CASSTPGEDETQYF.

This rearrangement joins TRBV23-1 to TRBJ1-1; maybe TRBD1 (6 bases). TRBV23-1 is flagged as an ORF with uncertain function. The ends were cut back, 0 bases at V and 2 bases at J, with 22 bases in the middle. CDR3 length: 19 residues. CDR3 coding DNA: TGCGCCAGCAGTCAATCGGGGAGCAAACAGGGAGATGGCAACACTGAAGCTTTCTTT. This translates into CASSQSGSKQGDGNTEAFF.

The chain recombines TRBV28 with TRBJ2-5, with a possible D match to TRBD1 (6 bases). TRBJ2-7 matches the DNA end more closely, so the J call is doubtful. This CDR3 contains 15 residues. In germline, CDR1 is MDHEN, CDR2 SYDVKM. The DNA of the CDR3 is TGTGCCAGCAGTTTCCCAACGACAGGTTCGAACGAGCAGTACTTC. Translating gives CASSFPTTGSNEQYF.

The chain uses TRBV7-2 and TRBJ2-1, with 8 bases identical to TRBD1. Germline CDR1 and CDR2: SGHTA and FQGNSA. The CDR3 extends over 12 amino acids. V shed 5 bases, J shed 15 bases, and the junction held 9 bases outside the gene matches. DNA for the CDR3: TGTGCCAGCAGCGGACAGGGTGAAGTGGGGTTCTTC. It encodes CASSGQGEVGFF.

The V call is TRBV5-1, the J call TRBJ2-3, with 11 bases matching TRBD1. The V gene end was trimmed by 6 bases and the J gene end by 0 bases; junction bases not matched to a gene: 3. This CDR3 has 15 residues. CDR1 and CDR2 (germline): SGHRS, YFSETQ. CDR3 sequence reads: CASTGQGASTDTQYF. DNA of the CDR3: TGCGCCAGCACTGGACAGGGGGCGAGCACAGATACGCAGTATTTT.

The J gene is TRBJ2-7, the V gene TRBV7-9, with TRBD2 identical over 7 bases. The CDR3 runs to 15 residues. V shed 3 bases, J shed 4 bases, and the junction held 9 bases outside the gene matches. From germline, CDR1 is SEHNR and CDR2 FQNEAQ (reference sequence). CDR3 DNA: TGTGCCAGCAGCTTCGGGAGAGGCGGGGGTTACGAGCAGTACTTC. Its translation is CASSFGRGGGYEQYF.

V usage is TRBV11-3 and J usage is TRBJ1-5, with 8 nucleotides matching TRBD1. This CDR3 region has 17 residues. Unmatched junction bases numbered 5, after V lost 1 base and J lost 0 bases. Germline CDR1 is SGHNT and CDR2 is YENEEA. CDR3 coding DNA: TGTGCCAGCAGCTTAGTAGCAGGGGGCAGTAGCAATCAGCCCCAGCATTTT. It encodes CASSLVAGGSSNQPQHF.

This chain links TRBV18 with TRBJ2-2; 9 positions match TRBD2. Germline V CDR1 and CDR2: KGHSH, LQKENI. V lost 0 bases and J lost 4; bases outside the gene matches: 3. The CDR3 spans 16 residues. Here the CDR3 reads CASSPPSGRSTGELFF. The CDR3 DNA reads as TGTGCCAGCTCACCACCTAGCGGGAGAAGCACCGGGGAGCTGTTTTTT. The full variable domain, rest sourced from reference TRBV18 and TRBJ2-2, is NAGVMQNPRHLVRRRGQEARLRCSPMKGHSHVYWYRQLPEEGLKFMVYLQKENIIDESGMPKERFSAEFPKEGPSILRIQQVVRGDSAAYFCASSPPSGRSTGELFFGEGSRLTVL.